A selection of T cell receptor beta chains follows, all from one sample in a study of cytomegalovirus exposure and HLA in healthy donors. The repertoire was sequenced with immunoSEQ multiplex PCR; TCRdb's copy has only in-frame clones and lacks some. The profile shows fewer than 250,000 clones, approximately 80% of them singletons. Sequenced input: PBMCs. Receptor source: a woman in her 30s in good health and CMV-seropositive. The CDR3 runs from the conserved cysteine through the conserved F or W. D genes are given only for firm matches. Size is stated for part of the rows, as once, few or many counts, or as a class when the clone is expanded.

V gene	D gene	J gene	clone size	CDR3 DNA	CDR3 protein
TRBV7-2	.	TRBJ1-2	.	TGTGCCAGCAGCTTAGTAGGGCAGGTGTATGGCTACACCTTC	CASSLVGQVYGYTF
TRBV4-1	.	TRBJ2-1	.	TGCGCCAGCAGCCAAGGACTAGGGATGGGGAATGAGCAGTTCTTC	CASSQGLGMGNEQFF
TRBV28	.	TRBJ1-4	.	TGTGCCAGCAGTTTATCGGCCCCGGGGGGGAATGAAAAACTGTTTTTT	CASSLSAPGGNEKLFF
TRBV15	.	TRBJ2-7	.	TGTGCCACCAGCAGAGATTTGAGCTACGAGCAGTACTTC	CATSRDLSYEQYF
TRBV27	.	TRBJ1-1	.	TGTGCCAGCAGTTTGAGGTCGGGGCGAACTGAAGCTTTCTTT	CASSLRSGRTEAFF
TRBV30	TRBD1	TRBJ1-1	.	TGTGCCTGGAGTCCTCCGGACAGGGGAACGCGGGGCACTGAAGCTTTCTTT	CAWSPPDRGTRGTEAFF
TRBV6-4	.	TRBJ2-1	few	TGTGCCAGCAGCCAAAACCTGGACAGCTCCCGTGAGCAGTTCTTC	CASSQNLDSSREQFF
TRBV15	TRBD2	TRBJ2-1	.	TGTGCCACCAGCAGAGCTAGCGGGACAAACAATGAGCAGTTCTTC	CATSRASGTNNEQFF
TRBV2	.	TRBJ2-5	.	TGTGCCACCCGGGACGGTGGGCAAGAGACCCAGTACTTC	CATRDGGQETQYF
TRBV5-1	TRBD2	TRBJ2-2	.	TGCGCCAGCAGCCCCGGACTAGCGGGCCCCGCCGGGGAGCTGTTTTTT	CASSPGLAGPAGELFF
TRBV6-5	TRBD1	TRBJ1-2	.	TGTGCCAGCAGTCCCCCGGGACAGGGGGCGCTTGGCTACACCTTC	CASSPPGQGALGYTF
TRBV9	.	TRBJ1-2	.	TGTGCCAGCAGCGTAGAGAGGACAGAGGGCAACTATGGCTACACCTTC	CASSVERTEGNYGYTF
TRBV30	.	TRBJ1-1	.	TGTGCCTGGAGTGATAGTAGGGGTGAAGCTTTCTTT	CAWSDSRGEAFF
TRBV19	.	TRBJ1-2	.	TGTGCCAACCAATGGGAGGGCTCCCCTAACTATGGCTACACCTTC	CANQWEGSPNYGYTF
TRBV5-1	TRBD2	TRBJ2-1	few	TGCGCCAGCAGTGCCAGCGGGATCAATGAGCAGTTCTTC	CASSASGINEQFF
TRBV6-4	TRBD1	TRBJ1-5	.	TGTGCCAGCAGTGACGCTAGGGACAGGGTAAGTCAGCCCCAGCATTTT	CASSDARDRVSQPQHF
TRBV9	TRBD2	TRBJ2-1	once	TGTGCCAGCAGCGTGATGGTAGCGGGAGTTCGAGAGCAGTTCTTC	CASSVMVAGVREQFF
TRBV29-1	TRBD2	TRBJ2-3	.	TGCAGCGCCGGAGCGGGGGCCGGGGATACGCAGTATTTT	CSAGAGAGDTQYF
TRBV25-1	.	TRBJ2-7	.	TGTGCCAGCAGTGGTACGGACTCCTACGAGCAGTACTTC	CASSGTDSYEQYF
TRBV7-3	TRBD2	TRBJ2-6	.	TGTGCCAGCAGCTTAACTAGCGGGATGAGGGCTGGGGCCAACGTCCTGACTTTC	CASSLTSGMRAGANVLTF
TRBV4-2	.	TRBJ2-2	.	TGTGCCAGCAGCAACTTCCGGACTTCCTCCGGGGAGCTGTTTTTT	CASSNFRTSSGELFF
TRBV15	.	TRBJ1-2	.	TGTGCCACCAGCAGAGAGCTTGTTAAGGGCTACACCTTC	CATSRELVKGYTF
TRBV2	TRBD2	TRBJ2-7	.	TGTGCCAGCAGTAGGCGCGGGAGAGGCTACGAGCAGTACTTC	CASSRRGRGYEQYF
TRBV7-8	.	TRBJ2-1	.	TGTGCCAGCAGCGACTCCCAAATCTCCTACAATGAGCAGTTCTTC	CASSDSQISYNEQFF
TRBV5-1	.	TRBJ2-1	.	TGCGCCAGCAGCTTGGCCGGGCCCGGTGGCAATGAGCAGTTCTTC	CASSLAGPGGNEQFF
TRBV30	.	TRBJ2-3	once	TGTGCCTGGAGTGTTTTGCAGTACCCTAAACGGGATACGCAGTATTTT	CAWSVLQYPKRDTQYF
TRBV7-6	.	TRBJ2-1	.	TGTGCCAGCAGCTTAGAAGATGAGCAGTTCTTC	CASSLEDEQFF
TRBV27	TRBD1	TRBJ2-7	.	TGTGCCAGCAGTTTAAGGGGGACAGGGGGCGACGAGCAGTACTTC	CASSLRGTGGDEQYF
TRBV7-9	.	TRBJ1-2	.	TGTGCCAGCAGCTTAGGTGCGGAGGGATCCTATGGCTACACCTTC	CASSLGAEGSYGYTF
TRBV19	TRBD1	TRBJ2-7	.	TGTGCCAGTAGAAGGGGACAGGGGCTGGGGGAGCAGTACTTC	CASRRGQGLGEQYF
TRBV29-1	TRBD1	TRBJ2-1	.	TGCAGCGTTGTTACAGGGGGAACTAATGAGCAGTTCTTC	CSVVTGGTNEQFF
TRBV2	.	TRBJ2-1	.	TGTGCCAGCAGCGACAGCTACAATGAGCAGTTCTTC	CASSDSYNEQFF
TRBV7-9	.	TRBJ2-7	.	TGTGCCAGCAGCCCTCAGACGGGATCCTACGAGCAGTACTTC	CASSPQTGSYEQYF
TRBV2	.	TRBJ2-3	.	TGTGCCAGCAGTGGTTCTCGGGGAGATACGCAGTATTTT	CASSGSRGDTQYF
TRBV20-1	.	TRBJ2-5	once	TGCAGTGCTAGAGTTCAGGAGACCCAGTACTTC	CSARVQETQYF
TRBV18	.	TRBJ1-5	few	TGTGCCAGCTCACCTACAGAGCAGCCCCAGCATTTT	CASSPTEQPQHF
TRBV4-1	TRBD1	TRBJ1-5	.	TGCGCCAGCAGCCAACGGCCGTCCCGGGACAGGGTAAGTCAGCCCCAGCATTTT	CASSQRPSRDRVSQPQHF
TRBV13	.	TRBJ2-5	.	TGTGCCAGCAGCTCGAACCCAGGGGAAGAGACCCAGTACTTC	CASSSNPGEETQYF
TRBV5-4	.	TRBJ1-2	.	TGTGCCAGCAGCTACCCGTACGGACCTGATAACTATGGCTACACCTTC	CASSYPYGPDNYGYTF
TRBV5-6	TRBD2	TRBJ2-2	.	TGTGCCAGCAGCTTGTATGGACTAGCGGGTGGCACCGGGGAGCTGTTTTTT	CASSLYGLAGGTGELFF
TRBV5-1	.	TRBJ2-2	.	TGCGCCAGCAGCTTGGTCGGGGCAGGATTTGCCGGGGAGCTGTTTTTT	CASSLVGAGFAGELFF
TRBV7-4	.	TRBJ2-7	.	TGTGCCAGCAGCACCCAGCCCCTAGGCTACGAGCAGTACTTC	CASSTQPLGYEQYF
TRBV7-9	.	TRBJ1-2	.	TGTGCCAGCAGCCTCCCAGGAGGGGATGATGATGGCTACACCTTC	CASSLPGGDDDGYTF
TRBV4-3	.	TRBJ2-3	.	TGCGCCAGCAGCCAAGATGGAGTTGGAGATACGCAGTATTTT	CASSQDGVGDTQYF
TRBV27	TRBD1	TRBJ2-2	.	TGTGCCAGCAGTTTAGGTCTTCAGGGGGCGAGCACCGGGGAGCTGTTTTTT	CASSLGLQGASTGELFF
TRBV6-1	TRBD1	TRBJ2-3	.	TGTGCCAGCAGTGAAGGTTTCAGGGGGCTTGCACCAGATACGCAGTATTTT	CASSEGFRGLAPDTQYF
TRBV2	TRBD1	TRBJ2-2	.	TGTGCCAGCAGTACCCTCCTCCGGGACAGGGGGCGCAGTCCGAACACCGGGGAGCTGTTTTTT	CASSTLLRDRGRSPNTGELFF
TRBV7-9	.	TRBJ2-7	.	TGTGCCAGCAGCCCAACCGGGGGCGAGCAGTACTTC	CASSPTGGEQYF
TRBV4-1	.	TRBJ1-3	.	TGCGCCAGCAGCCAAGGTCTGGGGCGTTCAAGAAACACCATATATTTT	CASSQGLGRSRNTIYF
TRBV20-1	.	TRBJ1-4	.	TGCAGTGCCCCAACTAATGAAAAACTGTTTTTT	CSAPTNEKLFF
TRBV19	TRBD1	TRBJ1-2	few	TGTGCCAGTAGTATCTATTGGACAGGTTCCTCGGAGGCAAACTATGGCTACACCTTC	CASSIYWTGSSEANYGYTF